The rows below give T cell receptor beta chains drawn from one sample of a study of T cells in Graves' hyperthyroidism and ophthalmopathy. TCRdb re-called the multiplex PCR reads through MiXCR, storing one row per CDR3 protein. The profile shows approximately 610,000 distinct CDR3 sequences, over 12% of them singletons. The sequencing input was blood. The source is a woman aged 40 to 50 with Graves' ophthalmopathy. The CDR3 runs from the conserved cysteine through the conserved F or W. The D gene is left open where the match is weak. Size tells how often a clone was seen (once, few, many) or the class of an expanded clone, and some rows leave it out.

abundance: many
v_gene: TRBV3-1
d_gene: -
j_gene: TRBJ2-5
CDR3nt: TGTGCCAGCAGCCTTTGGAGCGGAGGGGGCCGGGAGACCCAGTACTTC
CDR3aa: CASSLWSGGGRETQYF

abundance: many
v_gene: TRBV27
d_gene: TRBD1
j_gene: TRBJ1-1
CDR3nt: TGTGCCGTACAAGACGGGACAGGGACTGAAGCTTTCTTT
CDR3aa: CAVQDGTGTEAFF

abundance: -
v_gene: TRBV16
d_gene: -
j_gene: TRBJ1-1
CDR3nt: TGTGCCAGCAGCCAATTGGCGGGGCAAAACGTTGAAGCTTTCTTT
CDR3aa: CASSQLAGQNVEAFF

abundance: many
v_gene: TRBV6-1
d_gene: -
j_gene: TRBJ1-5
CDR3nt: TGTGCCAGCAGCCCTATCTTGACAGATCAGCCCCAGCATTTT
CDR3aa: CASSPILTDQPQHF

abundance: -
v_gene: TRBV11-2
d_gene: -
j_gene: TRBJ1-1
CDR3nt: TGTGCCAGCAGCTCGGGCCAGGGCAGGGGTCTCGGGAACACTGAAGCTTTCTTT
CDR3aa: CASSSGQGRGLGNTEAFF

abundance: once
v_gene: TRBV6-2/TRBV6-3
d_gene: -
j_gene: TRBJ1-1
CDR3nt: TGTGCCAGCAGTTTACAGTTTGATGGGCTGAACACTGAAGCTTTCTTT
CDR3aa: CASSLQFDGLNTEAFF

abundance: -
v_gene: TRBV6-5
d_gene: TRBD1
j_gene: TRBJ2-7
CDR3nt: TGTGCCAGCCGGGGGACAGGGGGCGACGAGCAGTACTTC
CDR3aa: CASRGTGGDEQYF

abundance: many
v_gene: TRBV28
d_gene: -
j_gene: TRBJ2-7
CDR3nt: TGTGCCAGCAGTTTTGGAGTGACCTACGAGCAGTACTTC
CDR3aa: CASSFGVTYEQYF

abundance: few
v_gene: TRBV2
d_gene: -
j_gene: TRBJ2-7
CDR3nt: TGTGCCAGCAGGGAACACGAAACGTCTAGGAACAACGAGCAGTACTTC
CDR3aa: CASREHETSRNNEQYF

abundance: many
v_gene: TRBV28
d_gene: -
j_gene: TRBJ1-5
CDR3nt: TGTGCCAGCAGTTTCGGCAGGTCTGATCAGCCCCAGCATTTT
CDR3aa: CASSFGRSDQPQHF

abundance: -
v_gene: TRBV3-1
d_gene: -
j_gene: TRBJ1-2
CDR3nt: TGTGCCAGCAGCCAAGGGGACCTCTATGGCTACACCTTC
CDR3aa: CASSQGDLYGYTF

abundance: many
v_gene: TRBV10-3
d_gene: -
j_gene: TRBJ2-7
CDR3nt: TGTGCCATCAGTGAGGAAAGATTCTACGAGCAGTACTTC
CDR3aa: CAISEERFYEQYF

abundance: few
v_gene: TRBV4-2
d_gene: TRBD2
j_gene: TRBJ2-3
CDR3nt: TGTGCCAGCAGCCAAGATACAGCGGGAGAGATCACAGATACGCAGTATTTT
CDR3aa: CASSQDTAGEITDTQYF

abundance: many
v_gene: TRBV7-3
d_gene: -
j_gene: TRBJ2-2
CDR3nt: TGTGCCAGCAGCTTACCTCTGGCTAGTGGGAGCGGGGAGCTGTTTTTT
CDR3aa: CASSLPLASGSGELFF

abundance: many
v_gene: TRBV2
d_gene: TRBD1
j_gene: TRBJ1-2
CDR3nt: TGTGCCAGCAGTGAACAGGGGGCGAAATATGGCTACACCTTC
CDR3aa: CASSEQGAKYGYTF

abundance: many
v_gene: TRBV12-3/TRBV12-4
d_gene: -
j_gene: TRBJ2-7
CDR3nt: TGTGCCAGCAAAATGTCAGGCAACTCCTACGAGCAGTACTTC
CDR3aa: CASKMSGNSYEQYF

abundance: few
v_gene: TRBV29-1
d_gene: TRBD1
j_gene: TRBJ1-5
CDR3nt: TGCAGCGTTGCAGGACAGGAGGGTCAGCCCCAGCATTTT
CDR3aa: CSVAGQEGQPQHF

abundance: -
v_gene: TRBV19
d_gene: TRBD2
j_gene: TRBJ2-7
CDR3nt: TGTGCCAGTACCCCGGGACTACCCCCCTACGAGCAGTACTTC
CDR3aa: CASTPGLPPYEQYF

abundance: many
v_gene: TRBV6-1
d_gene: -
j_gene: TRBJ1-1
CDR3nt: TGTGCCAGCAGTGGACAGGCGGGGACTGAAGCTTTCTTT
CDR3aa: CASSGQAGTEAFF

abundance: many
v_gene: TRBV20-1
d_gene: -
j_gene: TRBJ1-1
CDR3nt: TGCAGTGCTAGGGGGGGGTCGAACACTGAAGCTTTCTTT
CDR3aa: CSARGGSNTEAFF

abundance: many
v_gene: TRBV19
d_gene: -
j_gene: TRBJ2-5
CDR3nt: TGTGCCAGTAGTCCCGGATTAAGGTACCAAGAGACCCAGTACTTC
CDR3aa: CASSPGLRYQETQYF

abundance: many
v_gene: TRBV5-1
d_gene: TRBD2
j_gene: TRBJ2-3
CDR3nt: TGCGCCAGCAGCCGAGGGACTAGCGGGAGGGCCGTTACAGATACGCAGTATTTT
CDR3aa: CASSRGTSGRAVTDTQYF

abundance: few
v_gene: TRBV4-2
d_gene: -
j_gene: TRBJ2-4
CDR3nt: TGTGCCAGCAGCCGAACCGGGACGGAAAAAAACATTCAGTACTTC
CDR3aa: CASSRTGTEKNIQYF

abundance: few
v_gene: TRBV11-1
d_gene: TRBD2
j_gene: TRBJ2-1
CDR3nt: TGTGCCAGCAGCCCCCCGGGACTAGCGCAATACAATGAGCAGTTCTTC
CDR3aa: CASSPPGLAQYNEQFF

abundance: -
v_gene: TRBV27
d_gene: TRBD2
j_gene: TRBJ2-7
CDR3nt: TGTGCCAGCAGTTTTCGGACTAGCGACTCCTACGAGCAGTACTTC
CDR3aa: CASSFRTSDSYEQYF